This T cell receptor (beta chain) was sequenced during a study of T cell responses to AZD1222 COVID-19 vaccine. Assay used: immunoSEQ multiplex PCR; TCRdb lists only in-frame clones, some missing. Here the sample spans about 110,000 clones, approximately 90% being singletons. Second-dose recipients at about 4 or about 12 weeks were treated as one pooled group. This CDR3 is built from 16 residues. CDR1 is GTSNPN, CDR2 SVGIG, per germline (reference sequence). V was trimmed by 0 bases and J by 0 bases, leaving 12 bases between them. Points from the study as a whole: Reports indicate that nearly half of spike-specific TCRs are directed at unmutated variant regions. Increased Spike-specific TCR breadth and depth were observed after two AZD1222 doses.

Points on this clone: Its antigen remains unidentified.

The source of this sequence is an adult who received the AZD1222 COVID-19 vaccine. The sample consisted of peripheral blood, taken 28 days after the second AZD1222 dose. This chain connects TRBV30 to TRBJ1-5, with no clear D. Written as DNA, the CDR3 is TGTGCCTGGAGTGTACCGGGCGGAAGTAGCAATCAGCCCCAGCATTTT. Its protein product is CAWSVPGGSSNQPQHF.